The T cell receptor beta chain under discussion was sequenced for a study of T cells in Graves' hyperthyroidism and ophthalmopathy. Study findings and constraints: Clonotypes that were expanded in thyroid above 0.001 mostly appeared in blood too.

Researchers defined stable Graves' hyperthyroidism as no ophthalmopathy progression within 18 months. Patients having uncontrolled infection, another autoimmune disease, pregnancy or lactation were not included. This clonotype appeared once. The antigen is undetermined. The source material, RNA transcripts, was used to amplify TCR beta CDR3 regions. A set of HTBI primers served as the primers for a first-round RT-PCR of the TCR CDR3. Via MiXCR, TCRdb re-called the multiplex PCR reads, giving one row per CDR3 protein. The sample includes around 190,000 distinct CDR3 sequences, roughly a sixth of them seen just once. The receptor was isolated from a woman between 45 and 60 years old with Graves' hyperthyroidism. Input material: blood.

The CDR3 loop reads CATSPGWNTGELFF. In nucleotides, the CDR3 is TGTGCCACCTCTCCGGGCTGGAACACCGGGGAGCTGTTTTTT. This chain joins TRBV28 and TRBJ2-2, with D uncertain. This CDR3 spans 14 amino acids. Between the trimmed V and J ends, which lost 10 bases and 1 base, there was a span of 13 bases. CDR1 MDHEN and CDR2 SYDVKM come from the germline V gene.